This record concerns one T cell receptor beta chain sequence. V shed 4 bases and J 6 bases; nucleotides not matched to a gene: 0. The germline gives CDR1 SQVTM, CDR2 ANQGSEA. This CDR3 has 12 amino acids. The data were obtained in a study of blood T cell repertoires in COVID-19. Seattle's enrolled individuals joined amid active infection and were then monitored longitudinally. The data were produced by immunoSEQ multiplex PCR, yet TCRdb's version contains in-frame clones alone and is incomplete. The profile shows roughly 200,000 clones, 75% to 90% of them singletons. The sample comprised peripheral blood. This sequence joins TRBV29-1 and TRBJ2-1, with 10 bases aligning to TRBD1. This clonotype originated in a woman between 40 and 55 years old with COVID-19, enrolled during active disease. The CDR3 protein is CSVGTGGNEQFF. In DNA, the CDR3 is TGCAGCGTTGGGACAGGGGGCAATGAGCAGTTCTTC.